This T cell receptor beta chain was captured in a study of graft-versus-host responses after intestinal transplantation. Study outcomes and limitations: Investigators detected GvH clones in recipient marrow, with some emerging earlier in ileum or blood.

This CDR3 spans 15 amino acids. V gave up 4 bases and J gave up 2 bases; unmatched junction bases: 8. Germline V gene lookup returns CDR1 SGDLS and CDR2 YYNGEE. The protocol was immunoSEQ multiplex PCR, while the TCRdb copy is restricted to in-frame clones and leaves out a portion. The sample has 90,000 to 150,000 clones, around 96% seen once; the top ten hold about 3.3%. Regarding this clone: Antigen specificity is unknown.

The chain has TRBV9 and TRBJ1-2; TRBD1 agrees at 7 bases. The specimen comprised unstimulated CD8+ T cells sorted from spleen or lymph node cells, sampled before intestinal transplant. This receptor was taken from a human donor who received an intestinal transplant. The CDR3 bases are TGTGCCAGCAGCACCCAGACAGGGCCAAACTATGGCTACACCTTC. Amino acid sequence: CASSTQTGPNYGYTF.